These 20 T cell receptor beta chains were all obtained from the same sample, sequenced in a study of T cell changes during pregnancy in multiple sclerosis. TCRdb's table, derived via immunoSEQ multiplex PCR, lists solely in-frame clones and lacks some. The sample holds tens of thousands of clones; 91% are singletons and the top ten take approximately 2%. Sequencing was performed on CD4+ T cells from peripheral blood mononuclear cells, taken after pregnancy. These receptors all stem from a female donor in good health, enrolled as a control in a pregnancy study.

The V gene is TRBV7-2, the J gene TRBJ2-7, with D uncertain. This CDR3 has 15 amino acids. V dropped 1 base and J dropped 0 bases, with 10 bases sitting between them. Per the germline V gene, CDR1 is SGHTA and CDR2 is FQGNSA. CDR3 sequence: CASSLGAANSYEQYF. CDR3 nucleotides: TGTGCCAGCAGCTTAGGAGCTGCAAACTCCTACGAGCAGTACTTC.

The gene calls are TRBV18 and TRBJ2-7, with D tentatively TRBD1 (5 bases). CDR3 length: 14 amino acids. CDR1 and CDR2 (germline): KGHSH, LQKENI. V was clipped by 2 bases and J by 3 bases, with 11 bases between them. CDR3 region: CASSPRQILYEQYF. DNA for the CDR3: TGTGCCAGCTCACCAAGACAGATTCTCTACGAGCAGTACTTC.

The rearrangement joins TRBV7-2 to TRBJ2-4; no clear D gene. Germline V gene lookup returns CDR1 SGHTA and CDR2 FQGNSA. V was shortened by 6 bases and J by 6 bases, with 18 bases between the two germline ends. The CDR3 has 15 amino acids. CDR3 residues: CASSTAQITSNIQYF. CDR3 nucleotide sequence: TGTGCCAGCAGTACGGCACAGATAACCTCAAACATTCAGTACTTC.

V usage is TRBV5-1 and J usage is TRBJ1-4; TRBD1 is a possible D gene (6 bases). V was shortened by 8 bases and J by 0 bases, with 8 bases between the two germline ends. Germline CDR1 reads SGHRS; CDR2 reads YFSETQ. CDR3 length equals 13 residues. CDR3 sequence (DNA): TGCGCCAGTCGGACAGCAACTAATGAAAAACTGTTTTTT. Amino acids: CASRTATNEKLFF.

This sequence joins TRBV15 and TRBJ2-3; tentative D call: TRBD2 (5 bases). In germline, CDR1 is LNHNV, CDR2 YYDKDF (reference sequence). CDR3 length: 17 amino acids. V dropped 2 bases and J dropped 0 bases, with 15 bases sitting between them. This chain's CDR3 is CATSRRSFRTSTDTQYF. As DNA, the CDR3 is TGTGCCACCAGCAGAAGGAGTTTTCGGACTAGCACAGATACGCAGTATTTT.

The chain uses TRBV19 and TRBJ1-2; 7 bases fit TRBD1. The CDR3 consists of 14 residues. Germline CDR1 reads LNHDA; CDR2 reads SQIVND (reference sequence). J lost 4 bases, V lost 3 bases, and 5 bases had no gene match. This CDR3 reads CASSIRGAGYGYTF. Here the CDR3 DNA reads TGTGCCAGTAGTATCAGGGGGGCCGGCTATGGCTACACCTTC.

This clone was observed a single time. The chain couples TRBV25-1 to TRBJ1-5; the D gene is possibly TRBD1 (5 bases). The V and J ends lost 2 bases and 5 bases respectively, with 13 bases between them. CDR1 is MGHDK and CDR2 is SYGVNS in the germline V gene. The CDR3 has 15 amino acids. CDR3 sequence reads: CASSEVGDSDQPQHF. The DNA for the CDR3 is TGTGCCAGCAGTGAAGTAGGGGATTCGGATCAGCCCCAGCATTTT.

This chain connects TRBV5-1 to TRBJ2-1, with D perhaps TRBD1 (6 bases). V lost 5 bases and J lost 5, with 11 bases in between. The CDR3 extends over 13 amino acids. Looked up from germline, CDR1 is SGHRS and CDR2 is YFSETQ. In nucleotides, the CDR3 is TGCGCCAGCAGTCAACAGGGAAACAATGAGCAGTTCTTC. Encoded protein: CASSQQGNNEQFF.

The gene calls are TRBV28 and TRBJ1-1; D is unclear. Looked up from germline, CDR1 is MDHEN and CDR2 is SYDVKM. Trimming shortened V by 5 bases and J by 1 base, and 14 bases separated the two germline ends. This CDR3 region has 15 residues. The CDR3 DNA reads as TGTGCCAGCAGTCCGCCGGCGGGGTCGAACACTGAAGCTTTCTTT. The encoded protein is CASSPPAGSNTEAFF.

This chain connects TRBV7-6 to TRBJ2-7; possibly TRBD2 for D (6 bases). Deletions cut 0 bases from V and 3 bases from J, with 18 bases between. The CDR3 sequence is 17 residues long. CDR1 and CDR2 (germline): SGHVS, FNYEAQ. CDR3 sequence (DNA): TGTGCCAGCAGCTTAGCGCCCGTGGGGACTGGCAACTACGAGCAGTACTTC. It translates to CASSLAPVGTGNYEQYF. The variable domain in full, with the rest retrieved from reference TRBV7-6 and TRBJ2-7, is GAGVSQSPRYKVTKRGQDVALRCDPISGHVSLYWYRQALGQGPEFLTYFNYEAQQDKSGLPNDRFSAERPEGSISTLTIQRTEQRDSAMYRCASSLAPVGTGNYEQYFGPGTRLTVT.

The chain has TRBV19 and TRBJ1-2, with D possibly matching TRBD1 (6 bases). Germline V CDR1 and CDR2: LNHDA, SQIVND (reference sequence). The ends were cut back, 5 bases at V and 2 bases at J, with 12 bases in the middle. The CDR3 is 14 residues long. CDR3 in DNA: TGTGCCAGTAGTCGGGGCGGACAGAACTATGGCTACACCTTC. Translated, it gives CASSRGGQNYGYTF.

The rearrangement joins TRBV5-1 to TRBJ2-7, with D possibly being TRBD1 (6 bases). V was cut by 2 bases and J by 0 bases, with 9 bases left in between. The CDR3 totals 14 residues. Looked up from germline, CDR1 is SGHRS and CDR2 is YFSETQ. Here the CDR3 DNA reads TGCGCCAGCAGCTTCCGACAGGACTCCTACGAGCAGTACTTC. It translates to CASSFRQDSYEQYF. The entire variable domain, with the rest obtained from reference TRBV5-1 and TRBJ2-7, is as follows: KAGVTQTPRYLIKTRGQQVTLSCSPISGHRSVSWYQQTPGQGLQFLFEYFSETQRNKGNFPGRFSGRQFSNSRSEMNVSTLELGDSALYLCASSFRQDSYEQYFGPGTRLTVT.

The chain joins TRBV5-1 to TRBJ2-2, with 7 bases fitting TRBD2. The trim removed 3 bases at V and 0 bases at J, leaving 5 bases unmatched. The CDR3 consists of 16 residues. Germline lookup yields CDR1 SGHRS and CDR2 YFSETQ. The CDR3 loop is CASSWAGVTNTGELFF. The DNA for the CDR3 is TGCGCCAGCAGCTGGGCGGGAGTGACGAACACCGGGGAGCTGTTTTTT.

This clone turned up a few times. The gene calls are TRBV28 and TRBJ1-1; 7 nucleotides line up with TRBD1. The CDR3 totals 13 residues. Trimming removed 4 bases from V and 3 bases from J; junction bases left unmatched: 2. The V gene's germline CDR1 is MDHEN and CDR2 SYDVKM. The CDR3 spells CASSSTGDTEAFF. The CDR3 nucleotides are TGTGCCAGCAGTTCCACAGGGGACACTGAAGCTTTCTTT. Together with reference TRBV28 and TRBJ1-1, the CDR3 gives the full variable domain: DVKVTQSSRYLVKRTGEKVFLECVQDMDHENMFWYRQDPGLGLRLIYFSYDVKMKEKGDIPEGYSVSREKKERFSLILESASTNQTSMYLCASSSTGDTEAFFGQGTRLTVV.

This clone came up a few times. The chain combines TRBV11-2 with TRBJ1-1; D is undetermined. Germline V lookup: CDR1 SGHAT, CDR2 FQNNGV. V was shortened by 4 bases and J by 2 bases, with 11 bases between the two germline ends. This CDR3 is 14 amino acids long. The CDR3 loop reads CASSSQPRNTEAFF. The CDR3, as DNA: TGTGCCAGCAGCTCCCAACCCAGAAACACTGAAGCTTTCTTT.

The chain combines TRBV7-2 with TRBJ2-7; no definite D call. Germline CDR1 and CDR2: SGHTA and FQGNSA. Between the trimmed V and J ends, which lost 1 base and 1 base, there was a span of 11 bases. CDR3 length: 15 residues. The CDR3 DNA sequence: TGTGCCAGCAGCTTAGTCCAGCTACAGTCCTACGAGCAGTACTTC. Protein sequence: CASSLVQLQSYEQYF.

The chain is built from TRBV4-2 and TRBJ2-2; 7 bases map to TRBD2. Germline V gives CDR1 LGHNA, CDR2 YNFKEQ. The CDR3 is 16 amino acids. Germline trimming cut 1 base from V and 8 bases from J; bases unmatched to any gene: 10. The CDR3, as DNA: TGTGCCAGCAGCCAAGTATCCGCGGGAGCGGATGGGGAGCTGTTTTTT. This sequence encodes CASSQVSAGADGELFF.

The chain combines TRBV7-3 with TRBJ2-3; 7 positions match TRBD2. Germline V gene data show CDR1 as SGHTA and CDR2 as FQGTGA. V lost 0 bases, J lost 0 bases, and 12 bases stayed unmatched. CDR3 size: 19 residues. The CDR3 sequence is CASSLTRPSGPSSTDTQYF. Here the CDR3 DNA reads TGTGCCAGCAGCTTAACGAGGCCTAGCGGACCTTCTAGCACAGATACGCAGTATTTT.

J is TRBJ2-1 and V is TRBV9, with 7 bases fitting TRBD2. Germline assignment: CDR1 SGDLS and CDR2 YYNGEE. Trimming took 0 bases from V and 8 from J; bases not matched to a gene: 8. The CDR3 has 15 residues. The CDR3 nucleotides are TGTGCCAGCAGCGTAGAAATTCGGGACTATGATGAGCAGTTCTTC. It yields the protein CASSVEIRDYDEQFF.

The V gene is TRBV6-1, the J gene TRBJ2-7; 10 bases line up with TRBD2. Germline trimming cut 8 bases from V and 2 bases from J; bases unmatched to any gene: 3. This CDR3 contains 13 residues. Germline lookup yields CDR1 MNHNS and CDR2 SASEGT. The CDR3 coding sequence is TGTGCCAGCTGGGGACTAGCGACCTACGAGCAGTACTTC. Its protein product is CASWGLATYEQYF.